A single sample is the source of the 32 T cell receptor beta chains below, sequenced in a study of PD-1 blockade in mismatch repair-deficient tumors. The table came from immunoSEQ multiplex PCR; TCRdb's copy has only in-frame clones and leaves some out. The table lists approximately 37,000 clones, more than 75% of them singletons. The starting material was peripheral blood, obtained about 81 weeks after starting pembrolizumab. These receptors all come from an adult with mismatch repair-deficient cancer.

The chain is built from TRBV30 and TRBJ2-5; D is unresolved. V was shortened by 2 bases and J by 5 bases, with 12 bases between the two germline ends. This CDR3 contains 13 residues. In germline, CDR1 is GTSNPN, CDR2 SVGIG (reference sequence). CDR3 amino acids: CAWSHPDRETQYF. CDR3 coding DNA: TGTGCCTGGAGTCACCCAGATAGGGAGACCCAGTACTTC.

V is TRBV7-8 and J is TRBJ2-1; 13 nucleotides line up with TRBD2. V lost 5 bases, J lost 0 bases, and 7 bases stayed unmatched. From germline, CDR1 is SGHVS and CDR2 FQNEAQ. This CDR3 spans 18 amino acids. In nucleotides, the CDR3 is TGTGCCAGCAGCGAACTAGCGGGAGGGCCTAGCTCCTACAATGAGCAGTTCTTC. It encodes CASSELAGGPSSYNEQFF.

The rearrangement links TRBV7-2 to TRBJ2-5, with TRBD1 matching over 11 bases. Germline V lookup: CDR1 SGHTA, CDR2 FQGNSA. The CDR3 contains 16 residues. Trimming at V came to 1 base and at J to 5 bases, leaving 6 bases not matched to a gene. CDR3 in DNA: TGTGCCAGCAGCTTAGTCGGGACAGGGGGGAGGGAGACCCAGTACTTC. Its protein product is CASSLVGTGGRETQYF.

Only a few counts were recorded for this clone. The chain couples TRBV20-1 to TRBJ1-2; TRBD1 might be the D (5 bases). Germline loops: CDR1 DFQATT, CDR2 SNEGSKA (reference sequence). The CDR3 runs 9 residues. The V gene lost 6 bases and the J gene lost 7 bases, with 6 bases spanning the gap. For the CDR3, the DNA is TGCAGTGCAGGGGTTGGCTACACCTTC. It yields the protein CSAGVGYTF.

The chain carries TRBV28 and TRBJ1-2; D not certain. Germline V gives CDR1 MDHEN, CDR2 SYDVKM. There are 13 residues in the CDR3. The germline V and J ends were trimmed by 5 bases and 3 bases, with 10 bases remaining between them. The CDR3 protein is CASSLQRDYGYTF. The DNA of the CDR3 is TGTGCCAGCAGTCTACAGAGGGACTATGGCTACACCTTC.

V is TRBV10-3 and J is TRBJ2-7; 10 bases are a match to TRBD2. V gave up 4 bases and J gave up 2 bases; unmatched junction bases: 5. The CDR3 runs 15 residues. CDR1 and CDR2 (germline): ENHRY, SYGVKD. CDR3 amino acids: CAISGSGRVTYEQYF. The CDR3, as DNA: TGTGCCATCAGTGGGAGCGGGAGGGTCACCTACGAGCAGTACTTC.

The rearrangement joins TRBV6-5 to TRBJ2-3, with 7 nucleotides matching TRBD1. Per the germline V gene, CDR1 is MNHEY and CDR2 is SVGAGI. With V trimmed by 6 bases and J by 1 base, 4 bases remained unmatched. This CDR3 spans 14 amino acids. Here the CDR3 reads CASSRGQGTDTQYF. The CDR3 DNA reads TGTGCCAGCAGCCGAGGACAGGGCACAGATACGCAGTATTTT.

The chain recombines TRBV14 with TRBJ2-2; D is unresolved. Trimming shortened V by 4 bases and J by 10 bases, and 13 bases separated the two germline ends. The CDR3 loop spans 13 amino acids. Germline CDR1 is SGHDN and CDR2 is FVKESK. Written as DNA, the CDR3 is TGTGCCAGCAGCCTGACCTTCTTATCGGAGCTGTTTTTT. Translated: CASSLTFLSELFF.

This rearrangement joins TRBV7-6 to TRBJ1-1; 8 nucleotides line up with TRBD1. Germline loops: CDR1 SGHVS, CDR2 FNYEAQ. There are 15 residues in the CDR3. The V segment lost 5 bases and the J segment 1 base; nucleotides outside the gene matches: 6. The CDR3 DNA sequence: TGTGCCAGCAGCGCGGGACAGGCGACGAACACTGAAGCTTTCTTT. It encodes CASSAGQATNTEAFF.

This chain links TRBV7-9 with TRBJ1-1; D possibly corresponds to TRBD1 (5 bases). The length of the CDR3 is 13 residues. The V gene's germline CDR1 is SEHNR and CDR2 FQNEAQ (reference sequence). V dropped 10 bases and J dropped 8 bases, with 20 bases sitting between them. The CDR3 nucleotides read TGTGCCAACCGGGGGGACCTCAGCTCCGAAGCTTTCTTT. Translation gives CANRGDLSSEAFF.

Turning to this clone: Other DNA variants within this sample encode the same CDR3. The rearrangement joins TRBV29-1 to TRBJ1-2, with 8 bases identical to TRBD1. The CDR3 sequence is 13 residues long. CDR1 is SQVTM, CDR2 ANQGSEA, per germline. V lost 6 bases to trimming and J lost 4 bases; unmatched junction nucleotides: 7. The CDR3 DNA is TGCAGCGTGGGTACAGGGGGTTCCTATGGCTACACCTTC. Its protein product is CSVGTGGSYGYTF. The variable domain in full, with the rest retrieved from reference TRBV29-1 and TRBJ1-2, is SAVISQKPSRDICQRGTSLTIQCQVDSQVTMMFWYRQQPGQSLTLIATANQGSEATYESGFVIDKFPISRPNLTFSTLTVSNMSPEDSSIYLCSVGTGGSYGYTFGSGTRLTVV.

This clone was counted between two and nine times. The chain links TRBV6-1 to TRBJ1-5; a possible D gene is TRBD1 (6 bases). Germline V gene lookup returns CDR1 MNHNS and CDR2 SASEGT. Trimming took off 8 bases at V and 6 bases at J, with 17 bases between the two ends. The CDR3 sequence is 14 residues long. CDR3 sequence: CASLGQRGAQPQHF. Written as DNA, the CDR3 is TGTGCCAGCCTCGGACAGCGGGGCGCTCAGCCCCAGCATTTT.

The chain links TRBV19 to TRBJ1-2; D possibly corresponds to TRBD1 (5 bases). The germline CDR1 and CDR2 sequences are LNHDA and SQIVND (reference sequence). The CDR3 spans 15 residues. The V and J ends lost 4 bases and 4 bases respectively, with 16 bases between them. The CDR3 spells CASSRTGGEGYGYTF. In DNA, the CDR3 is TGTGCCAGTAGTAGAACAGGAGGGGAAGGCTATGGCTACACCTTC.

The gene calls are TRBV2 and TRBJ1-2, with D uncertain. The CDR3 length is 15 residues. CDR1 and CDR2 (germline): SNHLY, FYNNEI. Trimming took off 1 base at V and 0 bases at J, with 9 bases between the two ends. The CDR3 bases are TGTGCCAGCAGTGAAGGGCGGATACCTAACTATGGCTACACCTTC. Translating it yields CASSEGRIPNYGYTF.

The V and J genes are TRBV19 and TRBJ2-7, with D uncertain. The CDR3 totals 13 residues. Looked up from germline, CDR1 is LNHDA and CDR2 is SQIVND (reference sequence). The V end lost 6 bases, the J end lost 4 bases, and 13 bases lay between the germline ends. CDR3 loop: CASRGGALYEQYF. CDR3 sequence (DNA): TGTGCCAGTAGGGGTGGAGCCCTTTACGAGCAGTACTTC.

This chain joins TRBV11-2 and TRBJ2-7; 8 bases are shared with TRBD1. This CDR3 is built from 14 residues. V lost 2 bases, J lost 6 bases, and 6 bases stayed unmatched. Per the germline V gene, CDR1 is SGHAT and CDR2 is FQNNGV. The CDR3 protein is CASSLTGTGFEQYF. The CDR3 region has the DNA TGTGCCAGCAGCTTAACCGGGACAGGTTTCGAGCAGTACTTC.

J is TRBJ2-1 and V is TRBV7-9; D is perhaps TRBD2 (6 bases). The CDR3 consists of 14 residues. Looked up from germline, CDR1 is SEHNR and CDR2 is FQNEAQ (reference sequence). Trimming shortened V by 3 bases and J by 8 bases, and 14 bases separated the two germline ends. CDR3 in amino acids: CASSLTRVLDEQFF. The CDR3 DNA reads TGTGCCAGCAGCTTGACTAGGGTATTGGATGAGCAGTTCTTC.

The chain is built from TRBV10-3 and TRBJ1-5; D uncertain. This CDR3 region has 14 residues. CDR1 ENHRY and CDR2 SYGVKD come from the germline V gene. V gave up 4 bases and J gave up 1 base, with 8 bases separating them. CDR3: CAISVGLSNQPQHF. DNA of the CDR3: TGTGCCATCAGTGTCGGGTTGAGCAATCAGCCCCAGCATTTT.

The V gene is TRBV9, the J gene TRBJ2-3, with D possibly being TRBD2 (6 bases). This CDR3 region has 15 residues. Looked up from germline, CDR1 is SGDLS and CDR2 is YYNGEE. Trimming left V 2 bases short and J 1 base short, with 11 bases between. CDR3 protein: CASSVGGIRTDTQYF. The DNA of the CDR3 is TGTGCCAGCAGCGTCGGAGGGATCCGCACAGATACGCAGTATTTT.

Comment on this clone: Sequence at one end of the junction differs from germline and may be a read error. V usage is TRBV7-7 and J usage is TRBJ2-7; D perhaps matches TRBD1 (6 bases). This CDR3 has 16 residues. Germline V CDR1 and CDR2: SSHAT, FNYEAQ (reference sequence). The CDR3 spells CASSLGPRGSDYEQYF. The CDR3 region has the DNA TGTGCTAGCAGCTTAGGTCCCAGGGGCTCCGACTACGAGCAGTACTTC.

The chain employs TRBV28 and TRBJ2-7; D may be TRBD1 or TRBD2 (6 bases each). The CDR3 consists of 14 residues. Per germline, CDR1 MDHEN and CDR2 SYDVKM. The germline V and J ends were trimmed by 2 bases and 6 bases, with 14 bases remaining between them. The CDR3 here is CASSLRQGGREQYF. In nucleotides, the CDR3 is TGTGCCAGCAGTTTACGACAAGGGGGGCGCGAGCAGTACTTC.

This clone was counted a single time. CDR3: CASSFWETSGIGELFF. The CDR3 nucleotides read TGTGCCAGCAGCTTTTGGGAAACTAGCGGGATCGGGGAGCTGTTTTTT. This chain uses TRBV11-3 with TRBJ2-2; TRBD2 matches 10 bases. Trimming at V came to 3 bases and at J to 7 bases, leaving 8 bases not matched to a gene. The germline V gene has CDR1 SGHNT and CDR2 YENEEA. The CDR3 has 16 amino acids.

V usage is TRBV10-3 and J usage is TRBJ1-5; D is unresolved. Trimming removed 8 bases from V and 0 bases from J, with 5 bases in between. Germline V CDR1 and CDR2: ENHRY, SYGVKD. The CDR3 has 12 residues. CDR3 sequence: CAIGVSNQPQHF. In DNA form, the CDR3 reads TGTGCCATCGGTGTTAGCAATCAGCCCCAGCATTTT.

The gene calls are TRBV5-5 and TRBJ2-7, with D maybe TRBD1 (6 bases). The CDR3 has 12 amino acids. Trimming stripped 2 bases from V and 5 bases from J, with 8 bases between. Looked up from germline, CDR1 is SGHKS and CDR2 is YYEKEE (reference sequence). The CDR3: CASSFSGDEQYF. As DNA, the CDR3 is TGTGCCAGCAGCTTTTCAGGGGACGAGCAGTACTTC.

This rearrangement joins TRBV5-6 to TRBJ2-1; TRBD2 aligns across 9 bases. J gave up 2 bases and V 4 bases, and 13 bases lay outside the gene matches. CDR1 and CDR2 (germline): SGHDT, YYEEEE. The CDR3 contains 18 residues. The CDR3 sequence: CASSPPLSLAGPYNEQFF. The CDR3 nucleotides read TGTGCCAGCAGCCCACCACTCTCTCTAGCGGGACCCTACAATGAGCAGTTCTTC.

This chain connects TRBV10-1 to TRBJ1-1; D is possibly TRBD1 (6 bases). Germline CDR1 is WNHNN and CDR2 is SYGVQD (reference sequence). This CDR3 has 13 amino acids. Between the trimmed V and J ends, which lost 5 bases and 3 bases, there was a span of 10 bases. CDR3 loop: CASSPGHYTEAFF. CDR3 DNA: TGCGCCAGCAGTCCGGGACACTACACTGAAGCTTTCTTT.

The gene calls are TRBV19 and TRBJ1-1, with D maybe TRBD1 (6 bases). V dropped 5 bases and J dropped 11 bases, with 21 bases sitting between them. Germline V CDR1 and CDR2: LNHDA, SQIVND (reference sequence). This CDR3 comprises 14 residues. The CDR3 bases are TGTGCCAGTAGTCCCCCCGGCGGGGGCGCGGGGGCTTTCTTT. It translates to CASSPPGGGAGAFF.

The V call is TRBV18, the J call TRBJ2-2; no clear D. The length of the CDR3 is 17 residues. The germline V gene encodes CDR1 KGHSH and CDR2 LQKENI. V shed 2 bases and J shed 0 bases, with 13 bases lying between them. CDR3 nucleotide sequence: TGTGCCAGCTCACCATTGGTCGCAGCTCCGAACACCGGGGAGCTGTTTTTT. It yields the protein CASSPLVAAPNTGELFF.

The chain joins TRBV5-1 to TRBJ2-3; D remains ambiguous. The CDR3 runs to 15 residues. V gave up 0 bases and J gave up 2 bases, with 10 bases separating them. Germline assignment: CDR1 SGHRS and CDR2 YFSETQ. In nucleotides, the CDR3 is TGCGCCAGCAGCTTGGAAGGCGTCTTCACAGATACGCAGTATTTT. Translating gives CASSLEGVFTDTQYF.

This chain joins TRBV9 and TRBJ2-1; TRBD1 aligns across 8 bases. Per the germline V gene, CDR1 is SGDLS and CDR2 is YYNGEE. This CDR3 spans 16 amino acids. V shed 3 bases and J 4 bases; nucleotides not matched to a gene: 9. The CDR3 sequence: CASSALGTGAYNEQFF. CDR3 bases: TGTGCCAGCAGCGCCCTAGGGACAGGTGCATACAATGAGCAGTTCTTC.

The chain recombines TRBV30 with TRBJ1-1, with D perhaps TRBD1 (5 bases). This CDR3 has 13 amino acids. CDR1 is GTSNPN, CDR2 SVGIG, per germline (reference sequence). Between the trimmed V and J ends, which lost 7 bases and 5 bases, there was a span of 17 bases. The CDR3 here is CAYRGTFETEAFF. The CDR3 DNA follows: TGTGCCTATCGTGGGACGTTTGAAACTGAAGCTTTCTTT.

The chain carries TRBV7-3 and TRBJ1-1; the D is unclear. The V gene's germline CDR1 is SGHTA and CDR2 FQGTGA. V was trimmed by 2 bases and J by 1 base, leaving 5 bases between them. This CDR3 is 13 amino acids long. CDR3 bases: TGTGCCAGCAGCTTAGGGGAGAACACTGAAGCTTTCTTT. It is translated as CASSLGENTEAFF.